This is a list of T cell receptor beta chains from one sample in a study of OX40 agonist ivuxolimab in advanced cancers. Repertoires were generated with immunoSEQ multiplex PCR, while TCRdb's copy carries only in-frame clones and drops some. This table has around 80,000 clones, 70% to 90% appearing once. This material consisted of CD4+ or CD8+ T cells sorted from blood, taken in a trial of the OX40 agonist ivuxolimab. These TCRs come from an adult with an advanced solid tumor such as melanoma, head and neck, liver or kidney cancer. CDR3s leave out the opening cysteine and the closing phenylalanine or tryptophan.

J,V,CDR3
TRBJ2-7,TRBV11-2,ASSGGAYEQY
TRBJ2-7,TRBV30,AWSAGTVNEQY
TRBJ2-5,TRBV7-2,ASSPRRGAVRETQY
TRBJ1-6,TRBV28,ASRKTGDGTPLH
TRBJ1-1,TRBV6-1,ASTERSGEVSEAF
TRBJ1-2,TRBV4-3,ASSGDRGRAYGYT
TRBJ2-5,TRBV5-1,ASSPRTGGEETQY
TRBJ1-2,TRBV6-5,ASSYGINNGYT
TRBJ1-4,TRBV5-1,ASSPTGYSEKLF
TRBJ2-5,TRBV29-1,NAGGGAGGETQY
TRBJ1-6,TRBV10-1,ASSESRGPNSPLH
TRBJ1-2,TRBV14,ASSQDRNINYGYT
TRBJ1-5,TRBV27,ASSSVSWGAVQPQH
TRBJ1-4,TRBV5-1,ASRCPDL
TRBJ1-6,TRBV27,ASSSGTGAWRYNSPLH
TRBJ2-6,TRBV28,ASSYRANVLT
TRBJ1-2,TRBV5-5,ASSPVNSNYGYT
TRBJ1-4,TRBV5-1,ASSYGTSEKLF
TRBJ2-1,TRBV5-4,ASSWGSGEQF
TRBJ2-3,TRBV5-1,ASSSFTDTQY
TRBJ1-2,TRBV6-5,ASSYGHLSGYGYT
TRBJ1-6,TRBV27,ASSPSGNSPLH
TRBJ1-3,TRBV19,ASSLPGHAPRSGNTIY
TRBJ1-1,TRBV6-5,ASSRLGGRAEAF
TRBJ1-5,TRBV2,ASREEYQPQH
TRBJ1-6,TRBV28,ASRFTGGGSPLH
TRBJ1-3,TRBV6-6,ASSEDKGGANTIY
TRBJ2-7,TRBV5-8,ASSPRTSGVAYEQY
TRBJ1-6,TRBV4-3,ASSQGADSPLH
TRBJ2-7,TRBV10-3,AISESIETDYEQY
TRBJ2-5,TRBV7-8,ASSLVGGLGETQY
TRBJ1-3,TRBV10-3,AISESRQGMSNTIY
TRBJ2-5,TRBV7-2,ASSLKPPTSPWETQY
TRBJ2-1,TRBV19,ASTPVGENNEQF
TRBJ2-7,TRBV19,ASSRRLMGRSFYEQY
TRBJ2-7,TRBV11-2,ASSSSGRAYEQY
TRBJ1-1,TRBV27,ATGPTTGKRPEAF
TRBJ1-1,TRBV5-1,ASSIPGRLNTEAF
TRBJ2-5,TRBV11-2,ASSLRTGLETQY
TRBJ2-1,TRBV6-1,ASVYNEQF
TRBJ1-2,TRBV14,ASSQIGDYGYT